Shown below are 10 T cell receptor beta chains from a single sample sequenced in a study of cytomegalovirus exposure and HLA in healthy donors. Produced via immunoSEQ multiplex PCR; TCRdb's table is partial and in-frame only. The table includes roughly 75,000 clones, approximately 94% detected once. Sequenced input: PBMCs. The receptors originated from a woman aged 18 to 35 in good health and CMV-seropositive.

This chain connects TRBV28 to TRBJ2-7; 7 nucleotides agree with TRBD1. Germline V gene data show CDR1 as MDHEN and CDR2 as SYDVKM. The CDR3 spans 15 residues. V was clipped by 6 bases and J by 6 bases; unmatched bases: 14. CDR3 residues: CASSPPGQVPGEQYF. CDR3 DNA sequence: TGTGCCAGCAGCCCCCCTGGACAGGTACCAGGCGAGCAGTACTTC.

The CDR3 sequence is CASSLSRQRGTYEQYF. The CDR3 DNA reads as TGTGCCAGCAGCTTAAGTCGCCAGCGGGGAACCTACGAGCAGTACTTC. The genes are TRBV7-8 and TRBJ2-7; 7 positions agree with TRBD2. The CDR3 is made up of 16 amino acids. The V gene's germline CDR1 is SGHVS and CDR2 FQNEAQ. The V gene end was trimmed by 2 bases and the J gene end by 2 bases; junction bases not matched to a gene: 9.

The chain joins TRBV7-2 to TRBJ1-2; TRBD1 matches at 7 bases. Germline V gives CDR1 SGHTA, CDR2 FQGNSA. V trimming: 5 bases; J trimming: 8 bases; junction bases outside the gene matches: 5. The CDR3 runs to 12 residues. The DNA of the CDR3 is TGTGCCAGCAGCGCGCAGGGGGAAGGCTACACCTTC. Its translation: CASSAQGEGYTF.

J is TRBJ2-1 and V is TRBV27; possibly TRBD1 for D (6 bases). The V end lost 5 bases, the J end lost 3 bases, and 8 bases lay between the germline ends. Germline lookup yields CDR1 MNHEY and CDR2 SMNVEV (reference sequence). This CDR3 has 13 residues. CDR3 sequence: CASSKGGYNEQFF. The CDR3 bases are TGTGCCAGCAGTAAAGGGGGCTACAATGAGCAGTTCTTC.

The V call is TRBV2, the J call TRBJ2-5; D possibly corresponds to TRBD2 (5 bases). Per the germline V gene, CDR1 is SNHLY and CDR2 is FYNNEI. The CDR3 totals 12 residues. V lost 6 bases and J lost 2, with 7 bases in between. The CDR3 sequence is CASRAGQETQYF. CDR3 coding DNA: TGTGCCAGCAGGGCGGGTCAAGAGACCCAGTACTTC. Using reference TRBV2 and TRBJ2-5 for the parts outside the CDR3, the full variable domain is EPEVTQTPSHQVTQMGQEVILRCVPISNHLYFYWYRQILGQKVEFLVSFYNNEISEKSEIFDDQFSVERPDGSNFTLKIRSTKLEDSAMYFCASRAGQETQYFGPGTRLLVL.

This clone was found a few times. The chain uses TRBV11-3 and TRBJ2-1, with TRBD2 identical over 15 bases. With 5 bases clipped from V and 10 bases from J, the junction kept 9 bases outside the gene matches. The germline V gene encodes CDR1 SGHNT and CDR2 YENEEA. This CDR3 has 16 residues. CDR3 sequence (DNA): TGTGCCAGCAGCATGGGACTAGCGGGAGGAGCGGGCGAGCAGTTCTTC. Its translation: CASSMGLAGGAGEQFF.

The rearrangement links TRBV6-1 to TRBJ2-2, with TRBD1 matching over 7 bases. J was trimmed by 6 bases and V by 6 bases; bases with no gene match: 7. CDR3 size: 14 residues. The germline gives CDR1 MNHNS, CDR2 SASEGT. CDR3 DNA: TGTGCCAGCAGCTTTACAGGGGTCCCCGGGGAGCTGTTTTTT. It translates to CASSFTGVPGELFF.

The rearrangement uses TRBV18 and TRBJ1-2; TRBD1 matches 7 bases. J lost 4 bases, V lost 4 bases, and 9 bases had no gene match. The CDR3 loop spans 15 amino acids. CDR1 and CDR2 (germline): KGHSH, LQKENI. This CDR3 is CASSQEGQLFYGYTF. CDR3 in DNA: TGTGCCAGCTCACAGGAGGGACAGCTTTTCTATGGCTACACCTTC.

This sequence joins TRBV4-3 and TRBJ1-1, with a weak D call TRBD1 (5 bases). Trimming cost V 0 bases and J 4 bases, with 12 bases left between them. Looked up from germline, CDR1 is LGHNA and CDR2 is YSLEER. The CDR3 is made up of 15 amino acids. This chain's CDR3 is CASSQEYRGTTEAFF. The CDR3 DNA reads as TGCGCCAGCAGCCAAGAATATAGGGGTACCACTGAAGCTTTCTTT.

The rearrangement links TRBV5-4 to TRBJ1-1; no clear D gene. CDR1 is SGHNT, CDR2 YYREEE, per germline (reference sequence). CDR3 length equals 12 residues. Trimming took 4 bases from V and 0 from J, leaving 4 bases between them. CDR3 nucleotides: TGTGCCAGCAGCGACTTGAACACTGAAGCTTTCTTT. Protein: CASSDLNTEAFF. Supplemented by reference TRBV5-4 and TRBJ1-1, the full variable domain reads ETGVTQSPTHLIKTRGQQVTLRCSSQSGHNTVSWYQQALGQGPQFIFQYYREEENGRGNFPPRFSGLQFPNYSSELNVNALELDDSALYLCASSDLNTEAFFGQGTRLTVV.